This TCR beta chain was documented in a study of OX40 agonist ivuxolimab in advanced cancers. Broadly, across the study: Ivuxolimab was an agonistic, fully human IgG2 monoclonal antibody directed against OX40 (CD134), a costimulatory receptor. Intravenous ivuxolimab was administered to patients every 2 weeks at six dose levels: 0.01, 0.1, 0.3, 1.5, 3 and 10 mg/kg. Of the approximately 50 dose-escalation patients, hepatocellular carcinoma was present in roughly 19, melanoma in approximately 15, renal cell carcinoma in 9 and head and neck cancer in 9. In the dose-escalation cohort, around four fifths of patients were male, and the mean age was around 60 years with a range of roughly 20 to 85. Patients were allowed to have had prior anti-PD-1, anti-PD-L1 or anti-CTLA-4 therapy, and approximately 43% of the dose-escalation patients had previously received checkpoint inhibitors. Partial responses were achieved by three dose-escalation patients, of whom one had hepatocellular carcinoma and two had cutaneous melanoma. Peripheral TCRbeta sequencing was intended to test whether TCR sequence diversity was altered and clonal T-cell expansion was caused by ivuxolimab. The paper describes the monotherapy dose-escalation part (N = 52 patients) of the phase I trial of ivuxolimab. Overall study outcomes, separate from this receptor: In the 0.1-3.0 mg/kg groups, partial responders were among the patients with the lowest normalized peripheral clonal expansion, particularly in CD8+ T cells. Low levels of normalized T-cell clonal expansion were also seen in some patients who did not respond. At doses from 0.1 to 3.0 mg/kg, clonal expansion was seen in both CD4+ and CD8+ blood T cells between baseline and week 6. The antigen specificity of the clonally expanded peripheral T cells was not determined. After ivuxolimab, more expanded clones were found on average in CD8+ T cells than in CD4+ T cells.

For CDR1 and CDR2, the germline V gene lists SGDLS and YYNGEE. The CDR3 starts with the cysteine, ends with the phenylalanine, and has 15 residues. Here the CDR3 DNA is all that survives: 45 bases in frame from base 1. V loses 0 bases at its end and J loses 4 bases; junction bases beyond the gene matches: 3. Comments on this clone: Its antigen is not yet known. No quality values exist for individual bases; no much larger clone is one base distant.

Patients with autoimmune disease history or receiving systemic immunosuppression were excluded from the trial. Peripheral blood for TCR sequencing was collected from all dose cohorts at baseline, on cycle 4 day 1, and on cycle 7 day 1. The samples were drawn from a first-in-human, open-label, multicenter phase I dose-escalation trial of ivuxolimab. Adults with locally advanced or metastatic melanoma, renal cell carcinoma, hepatocellular carcinoma or head and neck squamous cell carcinoma were enrolled in the trial. CD4+ and CD8+ T cells were sorted separately from peripheral blood before TCR sequencing. For sequencing of the TCRbeta CDR3 region, genomic DNA was extracted from the sorted cells. The immunoSEQ Assay was used for sequencing of TCRbeta CDR3 regions. TCRdb stores this immuneACCESS table with in-frame sequences only. Part of the clones is absent; in the studies checked, under half of the shortfall reflects unresolved V genes, and no reason is known for the rest. The sample records some 96,000 clones, about 80% of which are singletons. Together, the top ten hold roughly 1.5% of the sample.

This sequence originates from an adult with an advanced solid tumor such as melanoma, head and neck, liver or kidney cancer. Recombination connected TRBV9 to TRBJ2-1; TRBD2 fits 8 bases in the junction. This sample comprised CD4+ or CD8+ T cells sorted from blood, obtained in a trial of the OX40 agonist ivuxolimab. The CDR3 protein is CASSVGGLGYNEQFF. The DNA is TGTGCCAGCAGCGTAGGGGGACTAGGGTACAATGAGCAGTTCTTC.